This entry is about one T cell receptor (beta chain). What it binds is unknown. Germline V CDR1 and CDR2: SEHNR, FQNEAQ (reference sequence). V lost 3 bases, J lost 2 bases, and 2 bases stayed unmatched. This CDR3 comprises 14 residues. Each patient relapsed following autologous stem cell transplantation, and prior brentuximab vedotin exposure differed. Investigators obtained CD8+ T cells from thawed PBMCs by magnetic negative selection. The entry originates in a study of PD-1 blockade in classical Hodgkin lymphoma. Study summary: Patients had nivolumab dosed at 3 mg/kg, delivered intravenously every 2 weeks. Regarding the study as a whole: Baseline diversity in complete responders resembled that of newly diagnosed patients. Possible causes of repertoire differences, disease activity or prior therapy, remain undefined. Compared with baseline, CD4+ but not CD8+ TCR diversity had risen significantly by C4D1.

Clones were sequenced by immunoSEQ multiplex PCR, and TCRdb holds only the in-frame ones, with some missing. The table records 6,000 to 7,500 clones, around half of them present only once. Sequencing used CD8+ T cells from blood, obtained at baseline. The source is a human donor with classical Hodgkin lymphoma. The chain joins TRBV7-9 to TRBJ1-2, with 8 bases identical to TRBD1. The CDR3 is CASSLGQANYGYTF. CDR3 coding DNA: TGTGCCAGCAGCTTGGGACAGGCAAACTATGGCTACACCTTC.